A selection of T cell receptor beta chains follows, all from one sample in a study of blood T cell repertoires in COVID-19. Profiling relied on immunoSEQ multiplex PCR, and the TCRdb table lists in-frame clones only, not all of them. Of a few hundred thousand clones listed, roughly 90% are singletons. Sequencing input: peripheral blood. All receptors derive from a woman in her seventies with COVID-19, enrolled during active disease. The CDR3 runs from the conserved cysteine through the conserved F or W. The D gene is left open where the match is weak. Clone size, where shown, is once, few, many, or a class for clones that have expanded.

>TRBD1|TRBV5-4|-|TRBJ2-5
TGTGCCAGCAGGAGGACAGGGGGAGAGACCCAGTACTTC
CASRRTGGETQYF
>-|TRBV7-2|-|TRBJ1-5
TGTGCCAGCAGCTCCTTAGATCAGCCCCAGCATTTT
CASSSLDQPQHF
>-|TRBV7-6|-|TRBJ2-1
TGTGCCAGCAGATTCCAGGGGAGAGATGAGCAGTTCTTC
CASRFQGRDEQFF
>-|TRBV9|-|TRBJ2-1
TGTGCCAGCACAGGCCTTCCCGGCTCCCATGAGCAGTTCTTC
CASTGLPGSHEQFF
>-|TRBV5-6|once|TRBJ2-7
TGTGCCAGCAGCTTGGGCTATGACTACGAGCAGTACTTC
CASSLGYDYEQYF
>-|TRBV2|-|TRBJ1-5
TGTGCCAGCAGTGTAGAGGAAACCTTCAATCAGCCCCAGCATTTT
CASSVEETFNQPQHF
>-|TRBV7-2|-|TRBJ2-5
TGTGCCAGCAGCTCGGACTATTACCAAGAGACCCAGTACTTC
CASSSDYYQETQYF
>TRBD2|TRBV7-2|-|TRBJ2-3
TGTGCCAGCAGCCCACTAGCGGTCAAAGCAGATACGCAGTATTTT
CASSPLAVKADTQYF
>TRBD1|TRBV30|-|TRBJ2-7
TGTGCCTGGAGTGGTAGGACAGGGCTGGGCGAGCAGTACTTC
CAWSGRTGLGEQYF
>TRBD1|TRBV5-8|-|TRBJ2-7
TGTGCCAGCAGCTATTCCACCGGGACAGGCTTGACCTACGAGCAGTACTTC
CASSYSTGTGLTYEQYF
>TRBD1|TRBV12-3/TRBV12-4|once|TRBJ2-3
TGTGCCAGCAGTTCAGACAGGGCTGATACGCAGTATTTT
CASSSDRADTQYF
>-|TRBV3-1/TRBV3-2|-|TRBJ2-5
TGTGCCAGCAGCCAAGTCCGAGAGACCCAGTACTTC
CASSQVRETQYF
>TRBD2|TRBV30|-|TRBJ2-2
TGTGCCTGGACAGATGGGAGGACTAGCGGGGCAAGGAACACCGGGGAGCTGTTTTTT
CAWTDGRTSGARNTGELFF
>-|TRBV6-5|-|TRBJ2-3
TGTGCCAGCAGAAACCCAGGAACAGATACGCAGTATTTT
CASRNPGTDTQYF
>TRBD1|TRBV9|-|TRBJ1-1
TGTGCCAGCAGCGTAGTCCAGGGGGTGAACACTGAAGCTTTCTTT
CASSVVQGVNTEAFF
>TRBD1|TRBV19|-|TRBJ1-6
TGTGCCAGTAGTATCTGGGACAGTAATTCACCCCTCCACTTT
CASSIWDSNSPLHF
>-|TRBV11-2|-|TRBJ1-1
TGTGCCAGCAGTCCTCGACAGTGGGTGAACACTGAAGCTTTCTTT
CASSPRQWVNTEAFF
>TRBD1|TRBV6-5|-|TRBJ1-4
TGTGCCAGCAGTTACGACCGGCAGGGGGCTGAAAAACTGTTTTTT
CASSYDRQGAEKLFF
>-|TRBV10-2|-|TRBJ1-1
TGCGCCAGCAGTGATAGGACAAACACTGAAGCTTTCTTT
CASSDRTNTEAFF
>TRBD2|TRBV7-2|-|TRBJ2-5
TGTGCCAGCAGCCAGCGGGGGGCCTGGGAGACCCAGTACTTC
CASSQRGAWETQYF
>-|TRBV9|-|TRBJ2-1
TGTGCCAGCAGCGTAGGACTAGGGGTCAATGAGCAGTTCTTC
CASSVGLGVNEQFF
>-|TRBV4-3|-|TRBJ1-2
TGCGCCAGCAACCAAGATAGGGGAAACTATGGCTACACCTTC
CASNQDRGNYGYTF
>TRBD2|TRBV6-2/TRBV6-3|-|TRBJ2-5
TGTGCCAGCAGTCAGGGACTAGCTAGAGAGACCCAGTACTTC
CASSQGLARETQYF
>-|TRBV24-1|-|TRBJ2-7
TGTGCCACCAGTGATACGGGACATGCCCAGCAGTACTTC
CATSDTGHAQQYF
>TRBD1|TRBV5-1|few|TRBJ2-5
TGCGCCACCCAAGACAGGGACGGACGAGAGACCCAGTACTTC
CATQDRDGRETQYF
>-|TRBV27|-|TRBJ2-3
TGTGCCAGCAGTTTATCCCCCCCTGGCACAGATACGCAGTATTTT
CASSLSPPGTDTQYF
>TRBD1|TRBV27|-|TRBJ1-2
TGTGCCAGCAGTCTGGACAGGGCGGGCGGCTACACCTTC
CASSLDRAGGYTF
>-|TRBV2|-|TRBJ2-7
TGTGCCAGCAGTGAAATTACTTACTACGAGCAGTACTTC
CASSEITYYEQYF
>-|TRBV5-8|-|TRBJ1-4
TGTGCCAGCAGCTTGACAGGGAAAGCTAATGAAAAACTGTTTTTT
CASSLTGKANEKLFF
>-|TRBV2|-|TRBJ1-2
TGTGCCAGCAGTGAAAGGCTCGTCGGGGGGGTCGGTGGCTACACCTTC
CASSERLVGGVGGYTF
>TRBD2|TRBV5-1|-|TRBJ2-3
TGCGCCAGCAGCTTGGGACTAGCGCAGAGCACAGATACGCAGTATTTT
CASSLGLAQSTDTQYF
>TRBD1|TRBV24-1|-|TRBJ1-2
TGTGCCACCAGTGACCCTGACAGGGGCGGCTATGGCTACACCTTC
CATSDPDRGGYGYTF
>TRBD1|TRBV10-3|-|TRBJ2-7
TGTGCCATCAGTATTGGACAGGGAAGGAACGAGCAGTACTTC
CAISIGQGRNEQYF
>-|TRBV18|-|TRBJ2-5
TGTGCCAGCTCACCCTTGGGGGCTGAGACCCAGTACTTC
CASSPLGAETQYF
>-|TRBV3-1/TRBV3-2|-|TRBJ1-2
TGTGCCAGCACCCTTCTGACGGGGGGAAATAGATCTGGCTACACCTTC
CASTLLTGGNRSGYTF
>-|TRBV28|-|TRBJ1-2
TGTGCCAGCAGTTGGGGGGGAGCTAACTATGGCTACACCTTC
CASSWGGANYGYTF
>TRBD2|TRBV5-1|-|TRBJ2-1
TGCGCCAGCAGAATCGCCAGCGGGGCATACAATGAGCAGTTCTTC
CASRIASGAYNEQFF
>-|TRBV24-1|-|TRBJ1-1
TGTGCCACCAAGGGGGGAGGGGGCACTGAAGCTTTCTTT
CATKGGGGTEAFF
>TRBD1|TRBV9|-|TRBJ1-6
TGTGCCAGCAGCGTAGAGGAGGGACAGGAAGGTTCACCCCTCCACTTT
CASSVEEGQEGSPLHF
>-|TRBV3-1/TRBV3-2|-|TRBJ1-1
TGTGCCAGCAGCCACCTCCGAGGGGGTGAGGGTAAAGCTTTCTTT
CASSHLRGGEGKAFF
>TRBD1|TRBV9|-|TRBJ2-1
TGTGCCAGCAGCGCTTATACAGGGGACAATGAGCAGTTCTTC
CASSAYTGDNEQFF
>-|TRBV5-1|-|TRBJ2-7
TGCGCCAGCAGCTCCGCACCCCCCGGTTACGAGCAGTACTTC
CASSSAPPGYEQYF
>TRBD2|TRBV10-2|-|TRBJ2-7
TGCGCCAGCAGTGAGTGGGCTAGCGGGGGGGCAACGGGCGAGCAGTACTTC
CASSEWASGGATGEQYF
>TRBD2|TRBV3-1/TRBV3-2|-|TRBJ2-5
TGTGCCAGCAGCCAAGATCGGAGCGGGGGGGAGGGAGAGACCCAGTACTTC
CASSQDRSGGEGETQYF
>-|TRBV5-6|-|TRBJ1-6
TGTGCCAGCAGCTTGGAGCTGTTTTCACCCCTCCACTTT
CASSLELFSPLHF
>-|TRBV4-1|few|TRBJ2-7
TGCGCCAGCAGCCAACTAACAGATACCTACGAGCAGTACTTC
CASSQLTDTYEQYF
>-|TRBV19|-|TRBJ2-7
TGTGCCACTCGCAGGGTAGAGTCCTCCTACGAGCAGTACTTC
CATRRVESSYEQYF
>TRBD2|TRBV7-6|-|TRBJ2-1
TGTGCCAGCAGCTTAGCGGGGGGGAATGAGCAGTTCTTC
CASSLAGGNEQFF
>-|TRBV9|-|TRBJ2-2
TGTGCCAGCAGCCTCCACACCGGGGAGCTGTTTTTT
CASSLHTGELFF
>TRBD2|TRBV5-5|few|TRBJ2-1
TGTGCCAGCAGCACCGCCCCTAGCGGGGATTACAATGAGCAGTTCTTC
CASSTAPSGDYNEQFF
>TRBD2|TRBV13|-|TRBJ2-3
TGTGCCAGCAGCTTGGAGACTAGCGGGGGGGCGACGCAGTATTTT
CASSLETSGGATQYF
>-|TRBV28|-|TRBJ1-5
TGTGCCAGCAGTATGGCATCGCCGCCCCAGCATTTT
CASSMASPPQHF
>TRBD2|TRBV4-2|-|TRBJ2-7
TGTGCCAGCAGCCAACGAGCGGGGAGCTCCTACGAGCAGTACTTC
CASSQRAGSSYEQYF
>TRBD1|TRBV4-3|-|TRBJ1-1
TGCGCCAGCAGTAAGGGACAGGCCGCGAACACTGAAGCTTTCTTT
CASSKGQAANTEAFF
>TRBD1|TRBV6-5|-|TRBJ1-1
TGTGCCAGCAGGAGAACAGGGGGAAGGGACACTGAAGCTTTCTTT
CASRRTGGRDTEAFF